A selection of T cell receptor beta chains follows, all from one sample in a study of cytomegalovirus exposure and HLA in healthy donors. Sequenced by immunoSEQ multiplex PCR; TCRdb stores in-frame clones only, minus some. The repertoire consists of about 120,000 clones, with just over 65% occurring once and the leading ten covering roughly 1.4%. The sequencing sample was made of PBMCs. The source is a man aged 18 to 30 in good health and CMV-seronegative. Both conserved end residues are part of each CDR3. The order of the fields is CDR3 protein, V gene, J gene.

CDR3 protein: CAWRQTQNTEAFF
V gene: TRBV30
J gene: TRBJ1-1

CDR3 protein: CASSLRTGGADTQYF
V gene: TRBV5-6
J gene: TRBJ2-3

CDR3 protein: CATNHPGSNQPQHF
V gene: TRBV19
J gene: TRBJ1-5

CDR3 protein: CASSGMDRGPTDTQYF
V gene: TRBV27
J gene: TRBJ2-3

CDR3 protein: CSVEGGTGETNYGYTF
V gene: TRBV29-1
J gene: TRBJ1-2

CDR3 protein: CASSLGQGDVETQYF
V gene: TRBV5-5
J gene: TRBJ2-5

CDR3 protein: CASSLGGSTYNEQFF
V gene: TRBV9
J gene: TRBJ2-1

CDR3 protein: CASSRDSRFRNQPQHF
V gene: TRBV11-2
J gene: TRBJ1-5

CDR3 protein: CASSLKGQGYGYTF
V gene: TRBV7-3
J gene: TRBJ1-2

CDR3 protein: CASSFSWDSYYEQYF
V gene: TRBV27
J gene: TRBJ2-7

CDR3 protein: CASTREVVGYGTDTQYF
V gene: TRBV5-6
J gene: TRBJ2-3

CDR3 protein: CASSYRQPRLGEQYF
V gene: TRBV6-6
J gene: TRBJ2-7